The clone carrying this T cell receptor beta chain was detected only a few times. What it binds is not known. This entry is derived from a study of vaccination and CD4 T cells after COVID-19. At the level of the study: SARS-CoV-2, HCoV-NL63, HCoV-OC43 and HCoV-229E supplied the overlapping spike peptides used to stimulate cells. Findings of the study overall: With convalescent patients, a median about 90% of reactive clones emerged solely after vaccination.

An Oncomine TCR Beta short-read assay was used to sequence the DNA from cultured CD4+ T cells. Using its own MiXCR run on the PCR reads, TCRdb lists one record per CDR3 protein. The data show about 21,000 distinct CDR3 sequences, 20% to 30% seen once. Germline CDR1 is SGHTA and CDR2 is FQGNSA. CDR3 length: 14 residues. With 1 base removed from V and 9 bases from J, the gap between germline ends came to 13 bases. Treatment described: roughly 10-day PBMC culture with coronavirus spike peptide pools or control peptides (ViraFEST assay). Antigen-specific T cells were expanded with peptide pools by ViraFEST, and TCRs were then sequenced. Researchers grew the cells for around 10 days and then pulled out CD4+ T cells by negative selection.

Input material: cultured CD4+ T cells from blood. The rearrangement links TRBV7-2 to TRBJ2-1; possibly TRBD2 for D (6 bases). The TCR originated in a human donor with COVID-19. CDR3 protein: CASSLVARGSEQFF. The CDR3, as DNA: TGTGCCAGCAGCTTAGTGGCGCGGGGCAGTGAGCAGTTCTTC.